These 9 T cell receptor beta chains were sequenced from one sample in a study of blood T cell repertoires in COVID-19 (dated by TCRdb to the early 2020s). Receptor amplification or capture employed the immunoSEQ multiplex PCR assay. TCRdb carries this immuneACCESS record with in-frame sequences only. Its versions omit some clonotypes, under half of them owing to an unresolved V gene in the studies checked, with the rest unexplained. The sample contains about 160,000 clones, 90% of them found a single time. The leading ten clones occupy approximately 0.5% of the sample. Sequencing was done on a sample of peripheral blood. All receptors come from a middle-aged man with acute or convalescent COVID-19.

This clone was found once. The genes are TRBV7-9 and TRBJ2-2, with 12 bases lining up with TRBD1. The CDR3 extends over 15 amino acids. J was trimmed by 7 bases and V by 5 bases; bases with no gene match: 5. Germline V gene sequence: CDR1 SEHNR, CDR2 FQNEAQ (reference sequence). The CDR3 DNA is TGTGCCAGCAGCCTCGGGACAGGGGGCAACGGGGAGCTGTTTTTT. It is translated as CASSLGTGGNGELFF.

J is TRBJ2-5 and V is TRBV27; the D gene is possibly TRBD1 (6 bases). The V end was cut by 2 bases, the J end by 2 bases, with 12 bases between. CDR3 size: 15 residues. Germline values: CDR1 MNHEY, CDR2 SMNVEV (reference sequence). The CDR3 protein is CASSLGWGQQETQYF. As DNA, the CDR3 is TGTGCCAGCAGTTTAGGTTGGGGACAACAAGAGACCCAGTACTTC.

CDR3 DNA sequence: TGTGCCAGCAGTTTACGTACTGAAGCTTTCTTT. Its protein product is CASSLRTEAFF. The chain employs TRBV12-3 or TRBV12-4 and TRBJ1-1; D remains unclear. Trimming cost V 2 bases and J 5 bases, with 3 bases left between them. The CDR3 covers 11 residues.

The chain uses TRBV6-2 or TRBV6-3 and TRBJ2-6, with 11 bases identical to TRBD2. After removal of 4 bases from V and 0 bases from J, the junction contained 8 bases not matched to a gene. CDR3 length: 19 residues. Germline V gene sequence: CDR1 MNHEY, CDR2 SVGEGT. The CDR3 spells CASSWRLAGSLSGANVLTF. CDR3 DNA: TGTGCCAGCAGTTGGAGACTAGCGGGGTCCCTCTCTGGGGCCAACGTCCTGACTTTC.

The V call is TRBV19, the J call TRBJ1-4; D ambiguous. V lost 3 bases, J lost 6 bases, and 11 bases lay in between. The CDR3 loop spans 14 amino acids. Germline CDR1 is LNHDA and CDR2 is SQIVND (reference sequence). The CDR3 coding sequence is TGTGCCAGTAGTATCGGCAGGCAATATGAAAAACTGTTTTTT. Protein sequence: CASSIGRQYEKLFF.

J is TRBJ2-1 and V is TRBV7-3, with 10 bases identical to TRBD1. CDR1 and CDR2 from the germline V gene are SGHTA and FQGTGA. Losses at the gene ends were 6 bases for V and 7 bases for J; bases not matched to a gene: 9. This CDR3 is 15 amino acids long. CDR3 bases: TGTGCCAGCAGTTCGACAGGGGGCGCAGGGAATGAGCAGTTCTTC. Amino acid sequence: CASSSTGGAGNEQFF.

The gene calls are TRBV10-3 and TRBJ1-1; D ambiguous. The CDR3 totals 12 residues. The germline V and J ends were trimmed by 3 bases and 8 bases, with 10 bases remaining between them. The germline gives CDR1 ENHRY, CDR2 SYGVKD. The CDR3 bases are TGTGCCATCAGTGATCGTGGGCGAGAAGCTTTCTTT. Residues: CAISDRGREAFF.

V gene TRBV25-1 combines with J gene TRBJ1-3; 9 positions agree with TRBD1. This CDR3 spans 13 amino acids. CDR1 MGHDK and CDR2 SYGVNS come from the germline V gene. The ends lost 5 bases at V and 8 bases at J; junction bases unmatched: 4. The CDR3 region is CASSTGGKDTIYF. The CDR3 bases are TGTGCCAGCAGTACAGGGGGCAAGGACACCATATATTTT.

The chain employs TRBV5-1 and TRBJ2-1, with 13 nucleotides matching TRBD2. Trimming removed 5 bases from V and 9 bases from J; junction bases left unmatched: 5. The CDR3 has 14 residues. Per germline, CDR1 SGHRS and CDR2 YFSETQ. The CDR3 reads CASSRTSGSTEQFF. The DNA for the CDR3 is TGCGCCAGCAGTCGGACTAGCGGGAGTACTGAGCAGTTCTTC. The variable domain in full, with the rest retrieved from reference TRBV5-1 and TRBJ2-1, is KAGVTQTPRYLIKTRGQQVTLSCSPISGHRSVSWYQQTPGQGLQFLFEYFSETQRNKGNFPGRFSGRQFSNSRSEMNVSTLELGDSALYLCASSRTSGSTEQFFGPGTRLTVL.